A selection of T cell receptor beta chains follows, all from one sample in a study of blood T cell repertoires in COVID-19. The assay was immunoSEQ multiplex PCR, and TCRdb's table has in-frame clones only and misses some. The data show 430,000 or so clones, roughly 90% seen once. The sequenced material came from PBMCs or T cells enriched from blood (not recorded which). The receptors come from a woman aged 40 to 49 who had recovered from COVID-19. CDR3s include the opening cysteine and the closing phenylalanine or tryptophan. Fields, in order: V gene, D gene, clone size, J gene, CDR3 DNA, CDR3 protein. A D gene is named only where the DNA matches it firmly. Rows may omit the clone size; those that give it use once, few, many or a size class.

v_gene: TRBV7-8
d_gene: NA
abundance: NA
j_gene: TRBJ1-5
CDR3nt: TGTGCCAGCAGCTTATTCGCAGGGGCTAGCAATCAGCCCCAGCATTTT
CDR3aa: CASSLFAGASNQPQHF

v_gene: TRBV7-9
d_gene: TRBD1
abundance: NA
j_gene: TRBJ2-1
CDR3nt: TGTGCCAGCAACTCCGGGACAGGGGGATTCAATGAGCAGTTCTTC
CDR3aa: CASNSGTGGFNEQFF

v_gene: TRBV10-3
d_gene: NA
abundance: NA
j_gene: TRBJ1-5
CDR3nt: TGTGCCACACGCGCGGGGGATAGCAATCAGCCCCAGCATTTT
CDR3aa: CATRAGDSNQPQHF

v_gene: TRBV2
d_gene: NA
abundance: NA
j_gene: TRBJ2-3
CDR3nt: TGTGCCAGCAGTCTAGACACAGATACGCAGTATTTT
CDR3aa: CASSLDTDTQYF

v_gene: TRBV5-1
d_gene: TRBD2
abundance: NA
j_gene: TRBJ2-3
CDR3nt: TGCGCCAGCAGCCCCCCGGGGGGTGCAACTAGCACAGATACGCAGTATTTT
CDR3aa: CASSPPGGATSTDTQYF

v_gene: TRBV5-1
d_gene: TRBD2
abundance: NA
j_gene: TRBJ2-5
CDR3nt: TGCGCCAGCAGCCCGATGACTAGCGGTGTGGAGACCCAGTACTTC
CDR3aa: CASSPMTSGVETQYF

v_gene: TRBV6-2/TRBV6-3
d_gene: TRBD2
abundance: NA
j_gene: TRBJ2-7
CDR3nt: TGTGCCAGCAGTTACTCCAGACTAGCGGGAGTAGGCGAGCAGTACTTC
CDR3aa: CASSYSRLAGVGEQYF

v_gene: TRBV27
d_gene: TRBD1
abundance: NA
j_gene: TRBJ1-4
CDR3nt: TGTGCCAGCAGACGGACAGGGAGAGGAACTAATGAAAAACTGTTTTTT
CDR3aa: CASRRTGRGTNEKLFF

v_gene: TRBV28
d_gene: NA
abundance: NA
j_gene: TRBJ2-7
CDR3nt: TGTGCCAGCAGTCCCTCCCTGGGGCAGGGTGTTTTTCACGAGCAGTACTTC
CDR3aa: CASSPSLGQGVFHEQYF

v_gene: TRBV3-1/TRBV3-2
d_gene: NA
abundance: NA
j_gene: TRBJ2-1
CDR3nt: TGTGCCAGCAGCCAAGTCGGGATCTCCTACAATGAGCAGTTCTTC
CDR3aa: CASSQVGISYNEQFF

v_gene: TRBV10-3
d_gene: NA
abundance: NA
j_gene: TRBJ1-3
CDR3nt: TGTGCCATACACGTACAGGACCACTCTGGAAACACCATATATTTT
CDR3aa: CAIHVQDHSGNTIYF

v_gene: TRBV4-1
d_gene: NA
abundance: NA
j_gene: TRBJ2-7
CDR3nt: TGCGCCAGCAGCCCGGGGAACTCCGGGAAGACAGAGCAGTACTTC
CDR3aa: CASSPGNSGKTEQYF

v_gene: TRBV18
d_gene: TRBD1
abundance: NA
j_gene: TRBJ2-7
CDR3nt: TGTGCCAGCTCACCACAGGGGGCGGCCTACGAGCAGTACTTC
CDR3aa: CASSPQGAAYEQYF

v_gene: TRBV5-1
d_gene: NA
abundance: once
j_gene: TRBJ1-2
CDR3nt: TGCGCCAGCAGCCCCTCGTTTCCAGGGAACTATGGCTACACCTTC
CDR3aa: CASSPSFPGNYGYTF

v_gene: TRBV7-2
d_gene: TRBD2
abundance: NA
j_gene: TRBJ2-1
CDR3nt: TGTGCCAGCAGCTATAGCGGGAGTGCCTACAATGAGCAGTTCTTC
CDR3aa: CASSYSGSAYNEQFF

v_gene: TRBV4-3
d_gene: NA
abundance: NA
j_gene: TRBJ2-3
CDR3nt: TGCGCCAGCAGCCTTCGGTGGGTAGCGAGAAGAAGCACAGATACGCAGTATTTT
CDR3aa: CASSLRWVARRSTDTQYF

v_gene: TRBV18
d_gene: NA
abundance: NA
j_gene: TRBJ2-3
CDR3nt: TGTGCCAGCTTAAATTCCGAACTTAGCACAGATACGCAGTATTTT
CDR3aa: CASLNSELSTDTQYF

v_gene: TRBV6-5
d_gene: TRBD1
abundance: NA
j_gene: TRBJ1-2
CDR3nt: TGTGCCAGCAGGGCGACAGGGGGCACTGGCTACACCTTC
CDR3aa: CASRATGGTGYTF

v_gene: TRBV4-1
d_gene: NA
abundance: NA
j_gene: TRBJ1-6
CDR3nt: TGCGCCAGCAGCCAAAACCTCCAGGGGTCGGACTCACCCCTCCACTTT
CDR3aa: CASSQNLQGSDSPLHF

v_gene: TRBV27
d_gene: TRBD1
abundance: few
j_gene: TRBJ1-1
CDR3nt: TGTGCCAGCACCAGATACCATAGGCTAGGACAGGGACGCTTCATGAACACTGAAGCTTTCTTT
CDR3aa: CASTRYHRLGQGRFMNTEAFF

v_gene: TRBV11-2
d_gene: NA
abundance: NA
j_gene: TRBJ2-7
CDR3nt: TGTGCCAGCAGCTTAAAAGGGGCCGGATACGAGCAGTACTTC
CDR3aa: CASSLKGAGYEQYF

v_gene: TRBV13
d_gene: NA
abundance: NA
j_gene: TRBJ2-4
CDR3nt: TGTGCCAGCAGCCCGCGACATAACGAAAACATTCAGTACTTC
CDR3aa: CASSPRHNENIQYF

v_gene: TRBV12-5
d_gene: NA
abundance: NA
j_gene: TRBJ2-2
CDR3nt: TGTGCTAGTGTTCTAAACACCGGGGAGCTGTTTTTT
CDR3aa: CASVLNTGELFF

v_gene: TRBV19
d_gene: TRBD1
abundance: NA
j_gene: TRBJ1-4
CDR3nt: TGTGCCAGTAGTATAGAGATTTACAGGGGACCAGAAAAACTGTTTTTT
CDR3aa: CASSIEIYRGPEKLFF

v_gene: TRBV21-1
d_gene: NA
abundance: NA
j_gene: TRBJ2-7
CDR3nt: TGTGCCAGCAGCAAAGAGGCCCGGACTAGCGGGATCCTCTCCTACGAGCAGTACTTC
CDR3aa: CASSKEARTSGILSYEQYF

v_gene: TRBV19
d_gene: TRBD2
abundance: NA
j_gene: TRBJ2-1
CDR3nt: TGTGCCAGTAGTACGAGACTAGCGGCCACCAATGAGCAGTTCTTC
CDR3aa: CASSTRLAATNEQFF

v_gene: TRBV27
d_gene: TRBD1
abundance: NA
j_gene: TRBJ2-5
CDR3nt: TGTGCCAGCAGCCGACAGGGCTGGGAGACCCAGTACTTC
CDR3aa: CASSRQGWETQYF

v_gene: TRBV6-5
d_gene: NA
abundance: NA
j_gene: TRBJ1-2
CDR3nt: TGTGCCAGCAGTTACCATCATCGGGAAGGTGGCTACACCTTC
CDR3aa: CASSYHHREGGYTF

v_gene: TRBV5-1
d_gene: TRBD2
abundance: NA
j_gene: TRBJ2-3
CDR3nt: TGCGCCAGCAGTCCCCTAGCGGGAGGGCCGGGGTATTTT
CDR3aa: CASSPLAGGPGYF

v_gene: TRBV5-1
d_gene: NA
abundance: NA
j_gene: TRBJ1-1
CDR3nt: TGCGCCAGCAGCTTGGGGGCAGGGATTGACACTGAAGCTTTCTTT
CDR3aa: CASSLGAGIDTEAFF

v_gene: TRBV3-1/TRBV3-2
d_gene: NA
abundance: NA
j_gene: TRBJ2-1
CDR3nt: TGTGCCAGCAGCCAAGGGGGGACACTCTACAATGAGCAGTTCTTC
CDR3aa: CASSQGGTLYNEQFF

v_gene: TRBV7-7
d_gene: NA
abundance: NA
j_gene: TRBJ2-5
CDR3nt: TGTGCCAGCAGCTTAGGGGTCTCCGGGTCCCAAGAGACCCAGTACTTC
CDR3aa: CASSLGVSGSQETQYF

v_gene: TRBV10-3
d_gene: NA
abundance: NA
j_gene: TRBJ2-6
CDR3nt: TGTGCCATCAGTGAAGGCAGGACAGCCCCTTCTGGGGCCAACGTCCTGACTTTC
CDR3aa: CAISEGRTAPSGANVLTF

v_gene: TRBV27
d_gene: TRBD1
abundance: NA
j_gene: TRBJ1-1
CDR3nt: TGTGCCAGCAGGTCTAATACCGGGACAGGGGGCACTGAAGCTTTCTTT
CDR3aa: CASRSNTGTGGTEAFF

v_gene: TRBV12-3/TRBV12-4
d_gene: TRBD2
abundance: NA
j_gene: TRBJ2-1
CDR3nt: TGTGCCAGCAGTTTAGCGCGGGGGAATGAGCAGTTCTTC
CDR3aa: CASSLARGNEQFF

v_gene: TRBV18
d_gene: NA
abundance: NA
j_gene: TRBJ1-2
CDR3nt: TGTGCCAGCTCACCACGTGGGACCGGGGGAGGGGATGGCTACACCTTC
CDR3aa: CASSPRGTGGGDGYTF

v_gene: TRBV6-2/TRBV6-3
d_gene: NA
abundance: NA
j_gene: TRBJ2-7
CDR3nt: TGTGCCAGCAGTGTAGGGCGGGGCGCAGGAAGCTACGAGCAGTACTTC
CDR3aa: CASSVGRGAGSYEQYF

v_gene: TRBV19
d_gene: NA
abundance: NA
j_gene: TRBJ1-1
CDR3nt: TGTGCCAGTAGTCTGGGACTTACTCAGAACACTGAAGCTTTCTTT
CDR3aa: CASSLGLTQNTEAFF

v_gene: TRBV4-3
d_gene: TRBD2
abundance: few
j_gene: TRBJ2-1
CDR3nt: TGCGCCAGCAGCCAAGGGCTAGCGGGAGTTATACATGAGCAGTTCTTC
CDR3aa: CASSQGLAGVIHEQFF

v_gene: TRBV6-5
d_gene: NA
abundance: NA
j_gene: TRBJ2-1
CDR3nt: TGTGCCAGCAGCCCCGGGACTCTCCCCGGCAATGAGCAGTTCTTC
CDR3aa: CASSPGTLPGNEQFF

v_gene: TRBV15
d_gene: NA
abundance: NA
j_gene: TRBJ2-5
CDR3nt: TGTGCCACCAGCAGAGTTAATCCCCAAGAGACCCAGTACTTC
CDR3aa: CATSRVNPQETQYF

v_gene: TRBV29-1
d_gene: NA
abundance: NA
j_gene: TRBJ1-2
CDR3nt: TGCAGCGTCCTCCAGGCCTATGGCTACACCTTC
CDR3aa: CSVLQAYGYTF

v_gene: TRBV19
d_gene: NA
abundance: NA
j_gene: TRBJ1-5
CDR3nt: TGTGCCAGTAGTCCCCCGGTGCTTAGCAATCAGCCCCAGCATTTT
CDR3aa: CASSPPVLSNQPQHF

v_gene: TRBV4-2
d_gene: NA
abundance: NA
j_gene: TRBJ2-1
CDR3nt: TGTGCCAGCAGCCAAGCGGGAGCATCTAATGAGCAGTTCTTC
CDR3aa: CASSQAGASNEQFF

v_gene: TRBV19
d_gene: TRBD2
abundance: NA
j_gene: TRBJ2-1
CDR3nt: TGTGCCAGTAGTATTGGGCGGGGGTTTTACAATGAGCAGTTCTTC
CDR3aa: CASSIGRGFYNEQFF

v_gene: TRBV19
d_gene: NA
abundance: NA
j_gene: TRBJ1-2
CDR3nt: TGTGCCAGTAGTATAACCAGGGTGCCGGGCTATGGCTACACCTTC
CDR3aa: CASSITRVPGYGYTF

v_gene: TRBV27
d_gene: TRBD1
abundance: few
j_gene: TRBJ1-1
CDR3nt: TGTGCCAGCAAGAAGGACAGGGTGGTACTCGAAGCTTTCTTT
CDR3aa: CASKKDRVVLEAFF

v_gene: TRBV15
d_gene: NA
abundance: once
j_gene: TRBJ1-5
CDR3nt: TGTGCCACCAGCAGCGACGGGACACTTTATCAGCCCCAGCATTTT
CDR3aa: CATSSDGTLYQPQHF

v_gene: TRBV25-1
d_gene: TRBD1
abundance: NA
j_gene: TRBJ1-1
CDR3nt: TGTGCCAGCAGCTGGACAGGGAGTGGAACTGAAGCTTTCTTT
CDR3aa: CASSWTGSGTEAFF

v_gene: TRBV6-2/TRBV6-3
d_gene: NA
abundance: NA
j_gene: TRBJ2-3
CDR3nt: TGTGCCAGCAGTTATCCCAGAGGGGGTATAGATACGCAGTATTTT
CDR3aa: CASSYPRGGIDTQYF

v_gene: TRBV5-1
d_gene: TRBD2
abundance: NA
j_gene: TRBJ2-4
CDR3nt: TGCGCCAGCAGCTTGGCCCGTGATAGCGGGAACTGGAACATTCAGTACTTC
CDR3aa: CASSLARDSGNWNIQYF

v_gene: TRBV7-9
d_gene: NA
abundance: NA
j_gene: TRBJ2-2
CDR3nt: TGTGCCAGCAGCCTACAGGGTGGCGGGGAGCTGTTTTTT
CDR3aa: CASSLQGGGELFF

v_gene: TRBV5-4
d_gene: TRBD1
abundance: NA
j_gene: TRBJ1-1
CDR3nt: TGTGCCAGCAGGACAGGGGTAGGCACTGAAGCTTTCTTT
CDR3aa: CASRTGVGTEAFF

v_gene: TRBV11-2
d_gene: TRBD1
abundance: once
j_gene: TRBJ2-7
CDR3nt: TGTGCCAGCAGCCCCCATTCGGACAGGATGTACTCCTACGAGCAGTACTTC
CDR3aa: CASSPHSDRMYSYEQYF

v_gene: TRBV7-8
d_gene: NA
abundance: NA
j_gene: TRBJ2-3
CDR3nt: TGTGCCAGCAGCTACCGACAGGCTTGGGATACGCAGTATTTT
CDR3aa: CASSYRQAWDTQYF

v_gene: TRBV7-9
d_gene: NA
abundance: once
j_gene: TRBJ2-1
CDR3nt: TGTGCCAGCAGCTCCCTTTTGAGCTCCTACAATGAGCAGTTCTTC
CDR3aa: CASSSLLSSYNEQFF

v_gene: TRBV10-3
d_gene: NA
abundance: NA
j_gene: TRBJ2-1
CDR3nt: TGTGCCATCAGTGTACGGCAGGGCAGCTCCTACAATGAGCAGTTCTTC
CDR3aa: CAISVRQGSSYNEQFF